The 22 T cell receptor beta chains in this list originate from one sample, sequenced in a study of monozygotic twins with inflammatory bowel disease. TCRdb derives one entry per CDR3 protein from the 5' RACE reads, leaving out DNA. The sample has tens of thousands of distinct CDR3 sequences. The sample consisted of blood. Source of these receptors: a human donor with ulcerative colitis or Crohn's disease, or a healthy co-twin of an affected twin (not recorded which).

The rearrangement joins TRBV5-1 to TRBJ2-5; TCRdb selects TRBD1, and the lack of DNA leaves this call unchecked. This CDR3 has 13 residues. Germline values: CDR1 SGHRS, CDR2 YFSETQ. This chain's CDR3 is CASSFGHQETQYF.

This chain uses TRBV29-1 with TRBJ2-5. The CDR3 spans 12 residues. CDR1 and CDR2 from the germline V gene are SQVTM and ANQGSEA. The CDR3 here is CSSSAEGETQYF.

The CDR3 sequence: CASSVNTEAFF. The J gene is TRBJ1-1, the V gene TRBV7-9. CDR1 and CDR2 (germline): SEHNR, FQNEAQ (reference sequence). This CDR3 comprises 11 residues.

J is TRBJ2-4 and V is TRBV20-1; checking the TCRdb D call of TRBD1 is not possible without DNA. CDR3 length equals 13 residues. CDR1 DFQATT and CDR2 SNEGSKA come from the germline V gene (reference sequence). The CDR3 region is CSARLGPADIQYF.

The chain joins TRBV12-3 or TRBV12-4 to TRBJ1-2; TCRdb gives TRBD1 as the D gene, but with no DNA this cannot be confirmed. This CDR3 has 13 amino acids. The CDR3 here is CASSFSSDRGYTF.

The rearrangement links TRBV11-3 to TRBJ2-2; without DNA, the TCRdb call of TRBD1 cannot be checked. The CDR3 extends over 14 amino acids. Germline lookup yields CDR1 SGHNT and CDR2 YENEEA. CDR3: CASSPGHDTGELFF.

The chain recombines TRBV19 with TRBJ1-1; TCRdb's D gene call, TRBD1, goes unchecked for lack of DNA. CDR1 and CDR2 from the germline V gene are LNHDA and SQIVND (reference sequence). This CDR3 spans 16 amino acids. CDR3 loop: CASPQLWDRGNTEAFF.

The gene calls are TRBV7-9 and TRBJ2-5; the D call of TRBD1 rests on TCRdb alone, since no DNA is present to check it. The CDR3 is made up of 14 amino acids. Germline assignment: CDR1 SEHNR and CDR2 FQNEAQ (reference sequence). The CDR3 reads CASSPDRGGETQYF.

The rearrangement joins TRBV10-2 to TRBJ1-1; TCRdb's assignment of TRBD1 cannot be checked, as there is no DNA. CDR3 length: 13 amino acids. Germline CDR1 and CDR2: WSHSY and SAAADI. The CDR3 protein is CASGIQAGTEAFF.

The V call is TRBV7-8, the J call TRBJ2-2; TCRdb calls TRBD1, which cannot be checked without DNA. Germline CDR1 and CDR2: SGHVS and FQNEAQ. The CDR3 extends over 15 amino acids. The CDR3: CASSTWDRVAGELFF.

This chain's CDR3 is CASSYTGAAFF. The chain links TRBV6-5 to TRBJ1-1; the D gene TCRdb calls, TRBD1, cannot be checked with no DNA. The CDR3 runs 11 residues. Per germline, CDR1 MNHEY and CDR2 SVGAGI.

V usage is TRBV24-1 and J usage is TRBJ2-1; the D gene TCRdb calls, TRBD1, cannot be checked with no DNA. The CDR3 consists of 13 residues. CDR1 KGHDR and CDR2 SFDVKD come from the germline V gene. The CDR3 sequence is CATSDFQGDEQFF.

The rearrangement uses TRBV12-3 or TRBV12-4 and TRBJ1-3. This CDR3 is built from 13 residues. The CDR3 sequence: CASSWRLGDTIYF.

The chain joins TRBV6-1 to TRBJ1-2; TCRdb picks TRBD1, but there is no DNA to check that call. Germline CDR1 MNHNS, CDR2 SASEGT. This CDR3 has 15 amino acids. The CDR3 here is CASRMGTGEAYGYTF.

Here the CDR3 reads CASSRLSGGQETQYF. V and J are TRBV14 and TRBJ2-5; TCRdb's D call of TRBD2 is untestable without DNA. The CDR3 has 15 amino acids. CDR1 is SGHDN, CDR2 FVKESK, per germline. The whole variable domain, remainder taken from reference TRBV14 and TRBJ2-5, is EAGVTQFPSHSVIEKGQTVTLRCDPISGHDNLYWYRRVMGKEIKFLLHFVKESKQDESGMPNNRFLAERTGGTYSTLKVQPAELEDSGVYFCASSRLSGGQETQYFGPGTRLLVL.

J is TRBJ1-5 and V is TRBV10-3; without DNA, the TCRdb call of TRBD1 cannot be checked. The CDR3 has 15 residues. CDR1 and CDR2 from the germline V gene are ENHRY and SYGVKD. CDR3 region: CAIRPSDRDNQPQHF.

The gene calls are TRBV7-8 and TRBJ2-2; the D gene TCRdb calls, TRBD1, cannot be checked with no DNA. This CDR3 comprises 14 residues. CDR1 and CDR2 from the germline V gene are SGHVS and FQNEAQ. CDR3 protein: CASSSSGDPGELFF. The whole variable domain, filled in from reference TRBV7-8 and TRBJ2-2, reads GAGVSQSPRYKVAKRGQDVALRCDPISGHVSLFWYQQALGQGPEFLTYFQNEAQLDKSGLPSDRFFAERPEGSVSTLKIQRTQQEDSAVYLCASSSSGDPGELFFGEGSRLTVL.

The chain employs TRBV18 and TRBJ1-5. CDR3 length: 13 amino acids. In germline, CDR1 is KGHSH, CDR2 LQKENI. The CDR3 region is CASSPGNNQPQHF.

V usage is TRBV2 and J usage is TRBJ2-1; TCRdb's D call of TRBD1 is untestable without DNA. The CDR3 consists of 16 residues. Per the germline V gene, CDR1 is SNHLY and CDR2 is FYNNEI. The CDR3 sequence is CASSEGLSPRRQEQFF.

The V and J genes are TRBV20-1 and TRBJ2-2; the TCRdb D gene call, TRBD1, has no DNA to confirm it. Germline loops: CDR1 DFQATT, CDR2 SNEGSKA (reference sequence). This CDR3 is built from 17 residues. CDR3 residues: CSAYAPWAGENTGELFF.

This sequence joins TRBV20-1 and TRBJ2-1; no DNA is available, so the TRBD2 call from TCRdb remains unchecked. CDR1 and CDR2 from the germline V gene are DFQATT and SNEGSKA (reference sequence). CDR3 length: 13 residues. The CDR3 loop is CSATGDEYNEQFF.

The chain employs TRBV12-3 or TRBV12-4 and TRBJ1-5; TCRdb returns TRBD1, unconfirmable since there is no DNA. The CDR3 runs 13 residues. CDR3: CASTDRFTQPQHF.